This TCR beta chain was profiled in a study of Ad26.COV2.S vaccination and SARS-CoV-2 variants. The treatment here: 15 to 20 received Ad26.COV2.S at low or high dose, single or two shots; several received placebo; per-sample allocation not given. The investigators took samples on day 63 after the first vaccine or placebo injection. Assay: immunoSEQ multiplex PCR; the TCRdb copy retains only in-frame clones and omits some. Altogether about 370,000 clones are present, approximately 90% being singletons, with the ten largest covering 1.5% to 2%. The V and J ends lost 1 base and 4 bases respectively, with 4 bases between them. The germline CDR1 and CDR2 sequences are LNHNV and YYDKDF (reference sequence). This CDR3 has 12 amino acids.

The chain combines TRBV15 with TRBJ1-1; D remains ambiguous. This clonotype was sampled from a person aged 18 to 65 who received the Ad26.COV2.S COVID-19 vaccine or a placebo. Sample: peripheral blood, taken in a trial of Ad26.COV2.S vaccine versus placebo. The CDR3 protein is CATSRASTEAFF. The DNA of the CDR3 is TGTGCCACCAGCAGAGCTAGCACTGAAGCTTTCTTT. The entire variable domain, with the rest obtained from reference TRBV15 and TRBJ1-1, is as follows: DAMVIQNPRYQVTQFGKPVTLSCSQTLNHNVMYWYQQKSSQAPKLLFHYYDKDFNNEADTPDNFQSRRPNTSFCFLDIRSPGLGDTAMYLCATSRASTEAFFGQGTRLTVV.